This T cell receptor beta chain was profiled in a study of cytomegalovirus exposure and HLA in healthy donors. General study results and limits: It was reported that the classifier diagnosed cytomegalovirus status with high specificity and sensitivity in both the original and validation cohorts. The study labeled 170 or so TCR beta chains cytomegalovirus-associated. There were three CMV-associated chains whose specificity for CMV antigens was confirmed in vitro.

As for this clone: What it binds is unknown.

The data were produced by immunoSEQ multiplex PCR, yet TCRdb's version contains in-frame clones alone and is incomplete. The data contain some 110,000 clones, around 90% of them seen just once; the ten biggest clones take up roughly 2%. The approximately 120-subject validation cohort, separate from the approximately 630-subject first cohort, included the donors. The specimen was PBMCs. The sequence was obtained from a woman younger than 30 in good health and CMV-seropositive.

The CDR3 coding sequence is TGTGCCAGCAGCTTGGGAATGGGGGCCTACTACGAGCAGTACGTC. This encodes CASSLGMGAYYEQYV. The chain has TRBV5-6 and TRBJ2-7; possibly TRBD1 for D (6 bases). V lost 0 bases and J 3 bases, leaving 13 bases between the germline ends. Per germline, CDR1 SGHDT and CDR2 YYEEEE. The CDR3 is made up of 15 amino acids.